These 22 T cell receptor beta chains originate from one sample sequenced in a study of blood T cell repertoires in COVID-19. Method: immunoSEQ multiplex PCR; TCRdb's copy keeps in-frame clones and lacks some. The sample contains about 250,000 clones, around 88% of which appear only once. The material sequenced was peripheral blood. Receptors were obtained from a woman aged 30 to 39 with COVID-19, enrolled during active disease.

The CDR3 loop reads CASSLGRGTDTQYF. Here the CDR3 DNA reads TGTGCCAGCAGTTTAGGGCGAGGGACAGATACGCAGTATTTT. The rearrangement joins TRBV27 to TRBJ2-3, with D possibly matching TRBD2 (5 bases). The CDR3 loop spans 14 amino acids. V lost 2 bases, J lost 3 bases, and 9 bases lay in between. Germline CDR1 MNHEY, CDR2 SMNVEV (reference sequence).

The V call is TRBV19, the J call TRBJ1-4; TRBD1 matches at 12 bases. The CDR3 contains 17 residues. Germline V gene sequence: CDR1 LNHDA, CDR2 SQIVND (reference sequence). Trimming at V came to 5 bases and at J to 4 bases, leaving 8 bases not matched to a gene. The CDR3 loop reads CASSAPGQGARNEKLFF. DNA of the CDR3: TGTGCCAGTAGTGCTCCGGGACAGGGGGCGCGTAATGAAAAACTGTTTTTT.

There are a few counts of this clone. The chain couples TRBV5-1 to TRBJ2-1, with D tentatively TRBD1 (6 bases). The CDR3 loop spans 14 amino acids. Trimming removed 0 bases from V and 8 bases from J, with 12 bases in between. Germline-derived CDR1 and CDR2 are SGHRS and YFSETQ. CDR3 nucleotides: TGCGCCAGCAGCTTGGCCCGCAGGGGTGATGAGCAGTTCTTC. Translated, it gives CASSLARRGDEQFF.

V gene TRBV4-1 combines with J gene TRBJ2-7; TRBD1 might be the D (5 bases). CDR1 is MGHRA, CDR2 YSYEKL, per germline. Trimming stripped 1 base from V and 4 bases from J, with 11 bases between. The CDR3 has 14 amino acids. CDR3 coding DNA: TGCGCCAGCAGCCAAGTCGCGTCAGGGTACGAGCAGTACTTC. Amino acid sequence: CASSQVASGYEQYF.

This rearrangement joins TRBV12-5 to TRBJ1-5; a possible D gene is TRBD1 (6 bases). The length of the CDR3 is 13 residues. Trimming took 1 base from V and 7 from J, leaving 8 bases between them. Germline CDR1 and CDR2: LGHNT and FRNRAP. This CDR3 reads CASGLDQGQPQHF. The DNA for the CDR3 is TGTGCTAGTGGTTTGGACCAGGGGCAGCCCCAGCATTTT.

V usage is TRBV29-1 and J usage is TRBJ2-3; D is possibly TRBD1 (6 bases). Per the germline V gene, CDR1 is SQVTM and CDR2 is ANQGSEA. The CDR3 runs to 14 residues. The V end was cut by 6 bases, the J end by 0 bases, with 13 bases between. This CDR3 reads CSVTGTPSTDTQYF. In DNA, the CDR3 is TGCAGCGTCACAGGGACCCCTAGCACAGATACGCAGTATTTT.

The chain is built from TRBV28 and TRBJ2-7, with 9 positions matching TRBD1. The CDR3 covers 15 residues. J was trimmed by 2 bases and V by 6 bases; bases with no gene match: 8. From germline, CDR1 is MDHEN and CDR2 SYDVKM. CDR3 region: CASRNRDRDTYEQYF. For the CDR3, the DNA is TGTGCCAGCAGGAACCGGGACAGGGATACCTACGAGCAGTACTTC.

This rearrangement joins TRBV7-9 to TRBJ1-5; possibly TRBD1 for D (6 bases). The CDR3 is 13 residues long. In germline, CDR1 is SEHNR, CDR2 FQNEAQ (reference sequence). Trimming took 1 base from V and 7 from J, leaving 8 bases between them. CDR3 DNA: TGTGCCAGCAGCTTAGGGGGGCGGCAGCCCCAGCATTTT. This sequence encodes CASSLGGRQPQHF. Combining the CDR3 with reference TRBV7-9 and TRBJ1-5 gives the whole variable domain DTGVSQNPRHKITKRGQNVTFRCDPISEHNRLYWYRQTLGQGPEFLTYFQNEAQLEKSRLLSDRFSAERPKGSFSTLEIQRTEQGDSAMYLCASSLGGRQPQHFGDGTRLSIL.

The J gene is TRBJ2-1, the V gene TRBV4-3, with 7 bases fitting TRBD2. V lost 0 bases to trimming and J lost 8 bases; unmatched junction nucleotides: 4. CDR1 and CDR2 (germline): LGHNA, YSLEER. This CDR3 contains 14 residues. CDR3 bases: TGCGCCAGCAGCCAAGAAGCGGGGAAGGATGAGCAGTTCTTC. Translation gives CASSQEAGKDEQFF.

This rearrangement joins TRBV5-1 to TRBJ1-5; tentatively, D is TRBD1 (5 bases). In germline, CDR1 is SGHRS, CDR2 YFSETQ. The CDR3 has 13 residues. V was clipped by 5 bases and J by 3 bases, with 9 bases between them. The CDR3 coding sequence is TGCGCCAGCAGGGGAGGGGACAATCAGCCCCAGCATTTT. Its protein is CASRGGDNQPQHF.

CDR3 DNA sequence: TGTGCCACCAGTGATACTTTGAGCTCTGGAAACACCATATATTTT. It translates to CATSDTLSSGNTIYF. V usage is TRBV24-1 and J usage is TRBJ1-3, with no clear D. There are 15 residues in the CDR3. V was clipped by 3 bases and J by 0 bases, with 8 bases between them. Germline lookup yields CDR1 KGHDR and CDR2 SFDVKD.

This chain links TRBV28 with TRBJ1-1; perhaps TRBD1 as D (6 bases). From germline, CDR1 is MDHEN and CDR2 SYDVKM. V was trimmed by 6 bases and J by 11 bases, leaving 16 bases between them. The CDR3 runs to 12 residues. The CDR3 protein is CASSTGYPMAFF. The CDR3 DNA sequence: TGTGCCAGCAGCACAGGGTACCCGATGGCTTTCTTT. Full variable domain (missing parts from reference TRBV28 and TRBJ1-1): DVKVTQSSRYLVKRTGEKVFLECVQDMDHENMFWYRQDPGLGLRLIYFSYDVKMKEKGDIPEGYSVSREKKERFSLILESASTNQTSMYLCASSTGYPMAFFGQGTRLTVV.

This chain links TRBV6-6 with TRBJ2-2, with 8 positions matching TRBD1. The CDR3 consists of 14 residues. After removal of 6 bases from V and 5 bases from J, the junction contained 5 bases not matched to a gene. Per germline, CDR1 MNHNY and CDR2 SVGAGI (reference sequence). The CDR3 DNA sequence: TGTGCCAGCAGACGGACAGGGCAGACCGGGGAGCTGTTTTTT. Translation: CASRRTGQTGELFF.

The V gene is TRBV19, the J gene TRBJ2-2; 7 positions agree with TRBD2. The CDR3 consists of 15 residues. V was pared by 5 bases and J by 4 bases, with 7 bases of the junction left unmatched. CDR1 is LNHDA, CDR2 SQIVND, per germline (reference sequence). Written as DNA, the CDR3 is TGTGCCAGTAGTGGGAGGGGTCAGGTCACCGGGGAGCTGTTTTTT. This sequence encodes CASSGRGQVTGELFF.

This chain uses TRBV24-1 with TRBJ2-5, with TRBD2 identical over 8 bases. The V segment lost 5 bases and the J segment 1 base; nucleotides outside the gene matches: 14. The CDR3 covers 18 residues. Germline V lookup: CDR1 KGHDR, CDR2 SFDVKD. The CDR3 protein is CATSAHRGERGIQETQYF. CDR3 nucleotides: TGTGCCACCAGTGCCCACCGGGGGGAGCGGGGGATCCAAGAGACCCAGTACTTC.

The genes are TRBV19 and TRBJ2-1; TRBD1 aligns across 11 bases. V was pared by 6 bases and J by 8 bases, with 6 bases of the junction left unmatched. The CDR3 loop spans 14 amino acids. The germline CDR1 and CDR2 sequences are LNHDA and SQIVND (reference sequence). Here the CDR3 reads CASSLGQGADEQFF. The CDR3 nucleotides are TGTGCCAGTAGCCTCGGACAGGGGGCTGATGAGCAGTTCTTC.

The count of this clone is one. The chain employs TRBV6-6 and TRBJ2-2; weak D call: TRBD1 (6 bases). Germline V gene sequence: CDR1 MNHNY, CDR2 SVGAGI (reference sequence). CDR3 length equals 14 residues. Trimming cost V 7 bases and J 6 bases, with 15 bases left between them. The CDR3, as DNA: TGTGCCAGCAATAAACAGGGCGCACCCGGGGAGCTGTTTTTT. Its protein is CASNKQGAPGELFF.

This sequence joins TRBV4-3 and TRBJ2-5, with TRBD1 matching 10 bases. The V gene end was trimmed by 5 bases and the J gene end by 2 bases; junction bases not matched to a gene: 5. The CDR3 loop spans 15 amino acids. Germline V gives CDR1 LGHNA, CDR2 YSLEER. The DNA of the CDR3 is TGCGCCAGCAGCTTCGGGACAGGGGAACAAGAGACCCAGTACTTC. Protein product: CASSFGTGEQETQYF.

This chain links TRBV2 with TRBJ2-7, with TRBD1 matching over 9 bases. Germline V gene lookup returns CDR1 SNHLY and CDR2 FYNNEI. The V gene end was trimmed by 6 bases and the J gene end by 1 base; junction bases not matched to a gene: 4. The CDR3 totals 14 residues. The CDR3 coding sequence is TGTGCCAGCAGATGGGACAGGGATTCCTACGAGCAGTACGTC. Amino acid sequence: CASRWDRDSYEQYV.

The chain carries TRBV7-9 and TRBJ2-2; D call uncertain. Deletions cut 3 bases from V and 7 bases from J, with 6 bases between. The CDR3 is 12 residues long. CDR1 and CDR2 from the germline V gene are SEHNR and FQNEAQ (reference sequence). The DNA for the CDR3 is TGTGCCAGCAGCTTCGGTGACGGGGAGCTGTTTTTT. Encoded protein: CASSFGDGELFF. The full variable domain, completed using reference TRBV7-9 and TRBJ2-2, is DTGVSQNPRHKITKRGQNVTFRCDPISEHNRLYWYRQTLGQGPEFLTYFQNEAQLEKSRLLSDRFSAERPKGSFSTLEIQRTEQGDSAMYLCASSFGDGELFFGEGSRLTVL.

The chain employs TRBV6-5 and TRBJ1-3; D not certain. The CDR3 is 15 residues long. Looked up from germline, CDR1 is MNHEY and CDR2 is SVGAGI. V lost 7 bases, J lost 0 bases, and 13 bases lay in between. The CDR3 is CASNVGRLSGNTIYF. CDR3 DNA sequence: TGTGCCAGCAATGTCGGCAGGCTCTCTGGAAACACCATATATTTT.

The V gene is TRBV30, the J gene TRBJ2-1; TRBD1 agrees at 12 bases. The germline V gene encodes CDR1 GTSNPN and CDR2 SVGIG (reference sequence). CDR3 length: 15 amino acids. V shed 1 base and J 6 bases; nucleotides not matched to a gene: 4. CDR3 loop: CAWSAGQGAANEQFF. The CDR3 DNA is TGTGCCTGGAGTGCGGGACAGGGGGCGGCCAATGAGCAGTTCTTC.